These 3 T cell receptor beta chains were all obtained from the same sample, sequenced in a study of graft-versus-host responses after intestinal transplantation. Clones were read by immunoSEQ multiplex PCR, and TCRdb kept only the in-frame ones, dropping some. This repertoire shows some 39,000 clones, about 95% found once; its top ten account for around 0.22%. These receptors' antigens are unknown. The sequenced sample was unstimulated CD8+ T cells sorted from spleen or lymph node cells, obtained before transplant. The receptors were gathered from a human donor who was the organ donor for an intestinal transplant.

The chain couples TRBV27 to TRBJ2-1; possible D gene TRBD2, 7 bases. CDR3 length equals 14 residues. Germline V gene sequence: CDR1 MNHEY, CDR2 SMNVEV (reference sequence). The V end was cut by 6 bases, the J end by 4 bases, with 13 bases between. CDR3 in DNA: TGTGCCAGCAGCCGCGGGGGCCAGTACAATGAGCAGTTCTTC. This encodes CASSRGGQYNEQFF.

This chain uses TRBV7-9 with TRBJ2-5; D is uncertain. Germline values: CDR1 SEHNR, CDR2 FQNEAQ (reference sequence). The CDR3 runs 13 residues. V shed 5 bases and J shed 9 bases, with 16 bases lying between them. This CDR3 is CASSNGPLQAQYF. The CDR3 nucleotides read TGTGCCAGCAGCAATGGGCCTCTCCAGGCCCAGTACTTC. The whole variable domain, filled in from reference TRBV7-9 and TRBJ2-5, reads DTGVSQNPRHKITKRGQNVTFRCDPISEHNRLYWYRQTLGQGPEFLTYFQNEAQLEKSRLLSDRFSAERPKGSFSTLEIQRTEQGDSAMYLCASSNGPLQAQYFGPGTRLLVL.

The CDR3 DNA reads as TGTGCCAGCAGCTTTCTTCAGGGGGCGGATTCACCCCTCCACTTT. Its protein is CASSFLQGADSPLHF. This sequence joins TRBV7-9 and TRBJ1-6; 8 positions agree with TRBD1. Trimming cost V 3 bases and J 8 bases; bases outside gene matches: 6. The CDR3 sequence is 15 residues long. Germline V lookup: CDR1 SEHNR, CDR2 FQNEAQ (reference sequence).